Here is one T cell receptor (beta chain) with its context. This clone registers as medium-sized (0.01 to 0.1%) within its sample. The clone's antigen remains unknown. It has no much larger one-base neighbor in the sample; base qualities were not kept. V loses 4 bases of germline sequence and J loses 0 bases, and the interval between the two ends is 9 bases. The CDR3 sequence holds 14 residues, the cysteine and phenylalanine included. CDR3 DNA is the only sequence kept; it has 42 bases, read in frame from the first base. From the germline V gene, CDR1 is MRHNA and CDR2 is SNTAGT. TCRbeta CDR3 regions were amplified from genomic DNA by means of the immunoSEQ Assay, a bias-controlled multiplex PCR. In the paper's pipeline: The number of nucleated cells in each sample was estimated from the amplification of reference gene primers within the assay. To quantify the absolute abundance of each unique TCRbeta CDR3 rearrangement, sequence reads were collapsed and filtered. Productive Simpson clonality was computed per sample as the square root of Simpson's diversity index over productive rearrangements. This is the immuneACCESS table as TCRdb keeps it, with only in-frame sequences that have V and J called. A part of the clones is gone; compared with another copy, unresolved V genes explain less than half, and the rest is unexplained. That table is the source of V, J and clone size, and D and trimming were worked out from the DNA. In this sample the table shows about 56,000 clones, 72% of which occur a single time. The ten top clones hold more than 4.5% of the sample.

At one collaborating source in Seattle, patients were enrolled during active infection and were followed longitudinally through the course of disease. Each collaborating institution followed its own protocols to collect whole blood in K2EDTA tubes. For TCRbeta analysis, collaborators shipped samples in one of three forms: frozen whole blood, isolated PBMCs, or DNA extracted from either of those sample types. This specimen comes from a study of blood T cell repertoires in COVID-19 (dated by TCRdb to 2020 to 2022). Concerning the study at large: Samples covering the acute and convalescent phases of COVID-19 were provided by collaborators in the United States, Italy and Spain. Sample metadata almost always included a de-identified subject ID, COVID-19 status, age in years and sex. The material from the prospective study consisted of cDNA or gDNA derived from T cells, B-cell-depleted T cells, or PBMCs. Samples came from the ongoing ImmuneRACE study (first 160 participants) plus 1,254 subjects from 6 global collaborators. Where available, HLA class I and class II types were obtained from metadata supplied by the sample provider rather than from assay-based typing. Deeply sampled blood TCRbeta repertoires from subjects exposed to, actively infected with, or recovered from COVID-19 were included in the dataset. A freely available public database, intended as a resource for researchers studying the immune response to SARS-CoV-2, is where the repertoires were released. The paper's findings and limits, for the study overall: The amount of clinical and demographic metadata varied by source and participant and was provided uncurated.

In this chain, TRBV6-4 is recombined with TRBJ1-1; matching of 5 bases hints at TRBD1 as the D gene. The TCR was taken from a woman aged 70-85 years with COVID-19, enrolled during active disease. The sample taken for sequencing was peripheral blood. The sequenced DNA is TGTGCCAGCAGTGCCGGGGGGGTGAACACTGAAGCTTTCTTT. This sequence encodes CASSAGGVNTEAFF.